The rows below give T cell receptor beta chains drawn from one sample of a study of beta chain features in type 1 diabetes. Generated by immunoSEQ multiplex PCR, the TCRdb table keeps only in-frame clones and is missing some. The sample gives some 900,000 clones, roughly a sixth of which show up once; 0.02% to 0.03% is in the top ten. The material sequenced was naive CD4+ T cells from blood. The receptors shown here come from a young woman in good health. The CDR3 runs from the conserved cysteine through the conserved F or W. Not every row has a clone size; where given, it reads once, few, many or a size class.

v_call,clone_size,cdr3_length,cdr3_aa
TRBV2,few,18,CASRRVVGSTGSYNEQFF
TRBV29-1,-,14,CSVEETVGGYEQYF
TRBV18,few,13,CASSREQGNEQFF
TRBV18,few,12,CASSTTDNEQFF
TRBV28,-,18,CASSFSSHLLRETDTQYF
TRBV19,-,16,CASSKLAGETTGELFF
TRBV18,-,13,CASSGLDTDTQYF
TRBV5-5,few,13,CASSSPGANVLTF
TRBV10-3,few,13,CAISESGLETQYF
TRBV7-9,few,14,CASSPDRSTDTQYF
TRBV7-9,-,15,CASSTPGQADYEQYF
TRBV7-9,-,15,CASSPGTASTDTQYF
TRBV19,few,14,CASSIWPTNNEQFF
TRBV7-2,-,14,CASSLVLAGDTQYF
TRBV29-1,-,16,CSVVDRTGPGYYGYTF
TRBV5-1,few,15,CASSKGVEGYNEQFF
TRBV7-9,few,17,CASSVRPGQGSNGELFF
TRBV18,few,12,CASSYQGAEQYF
TRBV28,-,14,CASSLTSGSETQYF
TRBV11-2,few,13,CASSPKSYNEQFF
TRBV6-5,-,15,CASRKSGRLYNEQFF
TRBV27,few,17,CASSLYWGATNTGELFF
TRBV9,-,13,CASSVDNSDTQYF
TRBV7-2,once,15,CASSLRLAGGDEQYF
TRBV27,-,13,CASSLTAGSPLHF
TRBV7-9,few,16,CASSTTWTGGSSTQYF
TRBV14,few,15,CASSQGPGTTDTQYF
TRBV25-1,few,14,CASSVRQGAYEQYF
TRBV5-4,-,15,CASSLGGRGRDTQYF
TRBV7-9,few,11,CASSSNYEQYF
TRBV4-1,few,19,CASSGFSGSETGTNEKLFF
TRBV28,-,12,CASPGQTSPQYF
TRBV7-9,few,19,CASSLVGTSGFAIRDTQYF
TRBV6-5,-,16,CASSLAPENANYGYTF
TRBV27,-,19,CASSPRAGLAGYGADTQYF
TRBV4-3,-,17,CASSRQALGGSRNEQFF
TRBV7-2,few,14,CASSPQGAGETQYF
TRBV28,few,17,CASSLGAGGPLPNEQFF
TRBV15,-,11,CATSGSETQYF
TRBV9,-,12,CASSVQAGEQFF
TRBV7-2,-,16,CASSLATTKSYTEAFF
TRBV6-6,-,12,CATGRQNTEAFF
TRBV7-3,-,15,CASSRTSGNTDTQYF
TRBV18,-,17,CASSSSIGTGDSYEQYF
TRBV5-6,-,11,CASSLMGELFF
TRBV7-8,few,16,CASSENRVGSNQPQHF